These 13 T cell receptor beta chains came from one sample sequenced in a study of human T cells and chemical hapten exposure. TCRdb recomputed calls from the RACE reads with MiXCR, one row per CDR3 protein. The table records about 140,000 distinct CDR3 sequences, around 11% of them present only once. Time point indicated: patch test 2, 6 weeks after DPC sensitization. Indicated treatment: therapeutic diphenylcyclopropenone sensitization with weekly scalp DPC. The starting material was whole blood, obtained in connection with sensitization to the hapten diphenylcyclopropenone (DPC). The receptors were gathered from a woman between 50 and 59 years old with alopecia areata. Some clones in this sample may be carry-over from other donors' samples.

The chain has TRBV18 and TRBJ1-6, with TRBD1 matching 10 bases. The CDR3 totals 15 residues. CDR1 and CDR2 (germline): KGHSH, LQKENI. V lost 5 bases to trimming and J lost 10 bases; unmatched junction nucleotides: 8. For the CDR3, the DNA is TGTGCCAGCTCAGAAGTGACAGGGGGCAGGTCACCCCTCCACTTT. Its translation: CASSEVTGGRSPLHF. Together with reference TRBV18 and TRBJ1-6, the CDR3 gives the full variable domain: NAGVMQNPRHLVRRRGQEARLRCSPMKGHSHVYWYRQLPEEGLKFMVYLQKENIIDESGMPKERFSAEFPKEGPSILRIQQVVRGDSAAYFCASSEVTGGRSPLHFGNGTRLTVT.

The rearrangement links TRBV5-1 to TRBJ2-1, with 11 bases lining up with TRBD2. V lost 0 bases and J lost 9; bases outside the gene matches: 8. Germline V lookup: CDR1 SGHRS, CDR2 YFSETQ. The length of the CDR3 is 16 residues. The CDR3 region is CASSLVAGGPAGEQFF. The DNA for the CDR3 is TGCGCCAGCAGCTTGGTAGCGGGAGGGCCAGCCGGTGAGCAGTTCTTC. The full variable domain, with the rest looked up from reference TRBV5-1 and TRBJ2-1, is KAGVTQTPRYLIKTRGQQVTLSCSPISGHRSVSWYQQTPGQGLQFLFEYFSETQRNKGNFPGRFSGRQFSNSRSEMNVSTLELGDSALYLCASSLVAGGPAGEQFFGPGTRLTVL.

This clonotype was found many times. The J gene is TRBJ2-7, the V gene TRBV20-1, with D hard to call. V was shortened by 3 bases and J by 7 bases, with 7 bases between the two germline ends. CDR1 and CDR2 (germline): DFQATT, SNEGSKA (reference sequence). The CDR3 extends over 10 amino acids. The CDR3 reads CSARIREQYF. DNA for the CDR3: TGCAGTGCTAGGATACGGGAGCAGTACTTC.

This clonotype was counted only a few times. The chain combines TRBV7-2 with TRBJ1-3; D is uncertain. With 5 bases removed from V and 0 bases from J, the gap between germline ends came to 8 bases. Germline lookup yields CDR1 SGHTA and CDR2 FQGNSA. The CDR3 sequence is 14 residues long. As DNA, the CDR3 is TGTGCCAGCAGCCCGGGAAACTCTGGAAACACCATATATTTT. Translated: CASSPGNSGNTIYF. The entire variable domain, with the rest obtained from reference TRBV7-2 and TRBJ1-3, is as follows: GAGVSQSPSNKVTEKGKDVELRCDPISGHTALYWYRQSLGQGLEFLIYFQGNSAPDKSGLPSDRFSAERTGGSVSTLTIQRTQQEDSAVYLCASSPGNSGNTIYFGEGSWLTVV.

This clonotype was observed a few times. J is TRBJ2-7 and V is TRBV7-2, with 11 positions matching TRBD1. This CDR3 is built from 16 residues. Trimming cost V 4 bases and J 3 bases; bases outside gene matches: 8. The germline gives CDR1 SGHTA, CDR2 FQGNSA. The CDR3 DNA is TGTGCCAGCAGCTATAAATCCGGGACAGGGGGCTACGAGCAGTACTTC. Its protein is CASSYKSGTGGYEQYF.

The rearrangement links TRBV6-6 to TRBJ2-1, with 12 bases that match TRBD1. This CDR3 comprises 15 residues. J was trimmed by 8 bases and V by 6 bases; bases with no gene match: 8. CDR1 and CDR2 (germline): MNHNY, SVGAGI (reference sequence). CDR3 in DNA: TGTGCCAGCAGACTTCGGGACAGGGGGCGCGATGAGCAGTTCTTC. Its protein is CASRLRDRGRDEQFF.

The rearrangement uses TRBV7-2 and TRBJ2-2; the D gene is possibly TRBD2 (6 bases). The CDR3 has 17 residues. V was trimmed by 5 bases and J by 0 bases, leaving 16 bases between them. The V gene's germline CDR1 is SGHTA and CDR2 FQGNSA. CDR3 sequence reads: CASSPASGVSNTGELFF. The CDR3 DNA sequence: TGTGCCAGCAGCCCGGCTTCGGGGGTATCGAACACCGGGGAGCTGTTTTTT.

This clonotype was seen more than once but under ten times. The chain is built from TRBV2 and TRBJ1-1; D remains ambiguous. Germline V gives CDR1 SNHLY, CDR2 FYNNEI. With 4 bases removed from V and 5 bases from J, the gap between germline ends came to 11 bases. The CDR3 covers 13 residues. The CDR3 spells CASSGEIGTEAFF. Written as DNA, the CDR3 is TGTGCCAGCAGTGGGGAGATTGGGACTGAAGCTTTCTTT.

The sample holds many counts of this clonotype. V is TRBV29-1 and J is TRBJ2-1, with D unclear. This CDR3 has 11 amino acids. Trimming pared 7 bases from V and 6 bases from J, leaving 10 bases between. Germline values: CDR1 SQVTM, CDR2 ANQGSEA. As DNA, the CDR3 is TGCAGCGAGATAACTACCAATGAGCAGTTCTTC. Translating gives CSEITTNEQFF.

This clonotype was recorded a few times. In nucleotides, the CDR3 is TGTGCCAGTAGTATGGTGGCTTATGGCTACACCTTC. Translating it yields CASSMVAYGYTF. The rearrangement joins TRBV19 to TRBJ1-2; no firm D call. The CDR3 runs 12 residues. V lost 3 bases and J lost 5, with 7 bases in between. CDR1 and CDR2 (germline): LNHDA, SQIVND (reference sequence).

The V and J genes are TRBV7-9 and TRBJ1-6; maybe TRBD1 (5 bases). The CDR3 is 15 amino acids. Trimming took off 5 bases at V and 5 bases at J, with 13 bases between the two ends. The germline V gene encodes CDR1 SEHNR and CDR2 FQNEAQ (reference sequence). CDR3 DNA: TGTGCCAGCAGCAAGCGGGACTCGAATAATTCACCCCTCCACTTT. Protein: CASSKRDSNNSPLHF.

This clonotype was observed a few times. The gene calls are TRBV19 and TRBJ2-2; 7 bases are shared with TRBD1. The CDR3 has 18 amino acids. V was pared by 7 bases and J by 0 bases, with 14 bases of the junction left unmatched. Germline V gene sequence: CDR1 LNHDA, CDR2 SQIVND (reference sequence). CDR3 sequence reads: CASTPKRADRANTGELFF. The CDR3 DNA follows: TGTGCCAGTACCCCAAAGAGGGCTGACAGGGCGAACACCGGGGAGCTGTTTTTT.

The J gene is TRBJ2-2, the V gene TRBV29-1; TRBD2 aligns across 7 bases. Germline trimming cut 6 bases from V and 1 base from J; bases unmatched to any gene: 5. The CDR3 is made up of 14 amino acids. Germline V gene lookup returns CDR1 SQVTM and CDR2 ANQGSEA. Here the CDR3 DNA reads TGCAGCGTCTCCGGGACTATGAACACCGGGGAGCTGTTTTTT. Translation gives CSVSGTMNTGELFF.